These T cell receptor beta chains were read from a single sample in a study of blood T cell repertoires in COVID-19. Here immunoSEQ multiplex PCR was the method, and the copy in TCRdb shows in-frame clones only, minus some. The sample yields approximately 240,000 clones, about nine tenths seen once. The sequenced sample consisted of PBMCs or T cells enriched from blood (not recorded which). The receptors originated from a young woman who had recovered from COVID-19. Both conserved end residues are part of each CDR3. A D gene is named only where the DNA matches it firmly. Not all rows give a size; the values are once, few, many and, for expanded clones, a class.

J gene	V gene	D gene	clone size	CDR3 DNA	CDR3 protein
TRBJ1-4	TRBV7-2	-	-	TGTGCCAGCAGCTTAGGAGGGGGAGGGAATGAAAAACTGTTTTTT	CASSLGGGGNEKLFF
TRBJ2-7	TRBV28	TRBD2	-	TGTGCCAGCAGTTCCCCGGGACTAGCGGCCGAGCAGTACTTC	CASSSPGLAAEQYF
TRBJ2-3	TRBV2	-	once	TGTGCCAGCAACTCGTCCCCGAACCCTGCAGATACGCAGTATTTT	CASNSSPNPADTQYF
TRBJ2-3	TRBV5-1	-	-	TGCGCCAGCAGCTTGGGGCAGACATCTGGAGATACGCAGTATTTT	CASSLGQTSGDTQYF
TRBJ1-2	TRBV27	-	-	TGTGCCAGCACCTCCTCGGGGGGAAGCGGCTATGGCTACACCTTC	CASTSSGGSGYGYTF
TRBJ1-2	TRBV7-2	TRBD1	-	TGTGCCAGCAGCGGACAGGGGGCGAGCTATGGCTACACCTTC	CASSGQGASYGYTF
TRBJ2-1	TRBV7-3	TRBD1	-	TGTGCCAGCAGCTTCGGGACAGGGACTTTCAATGAGCAGTTCTTC	CASSFGTGTFNEQFF
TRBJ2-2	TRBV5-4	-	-	TGTGCCAGCAGACACAGCGGGACAAACACCGGGGAGCTGTTTTTT	CASRHSGTNTGELFF
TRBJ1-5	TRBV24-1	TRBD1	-	TGTGCCACCAGTGACTCGGGACAGCTAAATCAGCCCCAGCATTTT	CATSDSGQLNQPQHF
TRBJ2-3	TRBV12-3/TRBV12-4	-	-	TGTGCCAGCAGTTTTTATCCAGATACGCAGTATTTT	CASSFYPDTQYF
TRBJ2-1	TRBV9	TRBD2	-	TGTGCCAGCAGCGTAGGCCCTAGCGGGCTTTACAATGAGCAGTTCTTC	CASSVGPSGLYNEQFF
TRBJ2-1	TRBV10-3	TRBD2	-	TGTGCCACCTACCGGGCTAGCGGGAGGCAACGCGATGAGCAGTTCTTC	CATYRASGRQRDEQFF
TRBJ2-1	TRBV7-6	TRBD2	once	TGTGCCAGCAGCTTAGCTAGCGGGGGGCCGTACAATGAGCAGTTCTTC	CASSLASGGPYNEQFF